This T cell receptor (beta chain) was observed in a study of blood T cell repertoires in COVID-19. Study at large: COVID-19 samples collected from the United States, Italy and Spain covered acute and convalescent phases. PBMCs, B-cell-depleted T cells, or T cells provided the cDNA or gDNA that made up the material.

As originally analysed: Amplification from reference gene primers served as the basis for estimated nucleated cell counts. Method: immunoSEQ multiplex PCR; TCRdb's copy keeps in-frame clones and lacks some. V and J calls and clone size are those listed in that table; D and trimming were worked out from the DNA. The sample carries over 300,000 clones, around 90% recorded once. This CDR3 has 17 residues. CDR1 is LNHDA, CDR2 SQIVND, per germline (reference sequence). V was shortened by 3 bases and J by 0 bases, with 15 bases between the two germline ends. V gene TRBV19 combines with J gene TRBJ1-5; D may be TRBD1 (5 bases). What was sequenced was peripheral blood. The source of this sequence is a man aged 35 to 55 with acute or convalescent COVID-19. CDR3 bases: TGTGCCAGTAGTATGGGACGGGGAGGTTATAGCAATCAGCCCCAGCATTTT. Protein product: CASSMGRGGYSNQPQHF.